The next 29 T cell receptor beta chains were all read from a single sample in a study of shared clonotypes between healthy human individuals. Data came from immunoSEQ multiplex PCR; TCRdb stores just in-frame clones and leaves some out. In the table there are around 1,000,000 clones, about 80% of which are singletons. What was sequenced was memory CD4+ T cells from PBMCs. The subset denotes: CD45RA-negative fraction. Receptor source: a man between 18 and 35 years old in good health. Some clones in this sample may be carry-over from other donors' samples.

The chain links TRBV13 to TRBJ2-2, with 11 bases lining up with TRBD2. In germline, CDR1 is PRHDT, CDR2 FYEKMQ (reference sequence). The CDR3 has 19 residues. V was pared by 5 bases and J by 13 bases, with 24 bases of the junction left unmatched. The CDR3 here is CASSLRGLAGGPQRAVLFF. CDR3 coding DNA: TGTGCCAGCAGCCTCCGTGGGCTAGCGGGAGGCCCCCAGCGGGCCGTGCTGTTTTTT.

This clone was counted once. This chain uses TRBV6-1 with TRBJ2-7; 9 positions match TRBD1. V lost 0 bases and J lost 3; bases outside the gene matches: 3. Germline V gene sequence: CDR1 MNHNS, CDR2 SASEGT. The CDR3 length is 15 residues. The chain's CDR3 is CASSEAVTGGYEQYF. The CDR3 DNA reads TGTGCCAGCAGTGAAGCGGTGACAGGGGGCTACGAGCAGTACTTC.

The DNA for the CDR3 is TGCGCCAGCAGCTTGGATCCGACAGGGAGTACGCAGTATTTT. This sequence encodes CASSLDPTGSTQYF. The V and J genes are TRBV5-1 and TRBJ2-3, with 7 bases lining up with TRBD1. The V segment lost 0 bases and the J segment 8 bases; nucleotides outside the gene matches: 6. The CDR3 length is 14 residues. Germline V gives CDR1 SGHRS, CDR2 YFSETQ.

The gene calls are TRBV6-1 and TRBJ2-1; 7 bases match TRBD2. The length of the CDR3 is 15 residues. Germline values: CDR1 MNHNS, CDR2 SASEGT. The junction had 12 bases not matched to a gene; V was cut back by 8 bases and J by 5 bases. In nucleotides, the CDR3 is TGTGCCAGCTATTTTGGAGTGGGGAGGGACAATGAGCAGTTCTTC. This codes for CASYFGVGRDNEQFF.

The CDR3 spells CASSPGGHSYEQYF. CDR3 DNA sequence: TGTGCCAGCAGCCCGGGAGGGCACTCCTACGAGCAGTACTTC. The chain carries TRBV7-2 and TRBJ2-7, with TRBD2 identical over 8 bases. Germline V CDR1 and CDR2: SGHTA, FQGNSA. V lost 5 bases and J lost 0; bases outside the gene matches: 3. The CDR3 has 14 residues.

This clone was found once. This rearrangement joins TRBV19 to TRBJ1-5; the D is unclear. The CDR3 totals 12 residues. Deletions cut 9 bases from V and 0 bases from J, with 6 bases between. Germline V gene lookup returns CDR1 LNHDA and CDR2 SQIVND (reference sequence). The CDR3 reads CASKNSNQPQHF. CDR3 nucleotides: TGTGCCAGCAAGAATAGCAATCAGCCCCAGCATTTT.

This chain links TRBV12-5 with TRBJ2-1; TRBD2 aligns across 10 bases. CDR1 and CDR2 (germline): LGHNT, FRNRAP. Losses at the gene ends were 6 bases for V and 8 bases for J; bases not matched to a gene: 10. The CDR3 is 15 amino acids. The CDR3 loop is CASGAGTSVVDEQFF. CDR3 in DNA: TGTGCTAGTGGCGCCGGGACTAGCGTGGTAGATGAGCAGTTCTTC.

This clone was seen only a few times. The genes are TRBV30 and TRBJ1-1; D is unclear. With 1 base removed from V and 11 bases from J, the gap between germline ends came to 14 bases. The CDR3 contains 12 residues. Germline V CDR1 and CDR2: GTSNPN, SVGIG (reference sequence). The CDR3 spells CAWSAKGLRAFF. The DNA of the CDR3 is TGTGCCTGGAGTGCCAAGGGCTTGCGGGCTTTCTTT.

V is TRBV5-1 and J is TRBJ2-7; tentatively, D is TRBD2 (6 bases). CDR3 length equals 14 residues. V was pared by 0 bases and J by 3 bases, with 10 bases between. Looked up from germline, CDR1 is SGHRS and CDR2 is YFSETQ. For the CDR3, the DNA is TGCGCCAGCAGCTTGGGGGGAGGCGACTACGAGCAGTACTTC. As protein: CASSLGGGDYEQYF.

The V gene is TRBV19, the J gene TRBJ1-5; 9 nucleotides line up with TRBD1. With 3 bases clipped from V and 3 bases from J, the junction kept 9 bases outside the gene matches. The germline CDR1 and CDR2 sequences are LNHDA and SQIVND (reference sequence). The CDR3 has 17 residues. DNA of the CDR3: TGTGCCAGTAGTATTAGGGACAGGGCGCGGGACAATCAGCCCCAGCATTTT. It translates to CASSIRDRARDNQPQHF.

This clone came up many times. The chain recombines TRBV7-9 with TRBJ2-1, with 10 positions matching TRBD2. CDR1 and CDR2 from the germline V gene are SEHNR and FQNEAQ (reference sequence). CDR3 length: 19 residues. The ends lost 1 base at V and 0 bases at J; junction bases unmatched: 9. The CDR3 region has the DNA TGTGCCAGCAGCTTAGATCCTAGCGGGAGAGCGAGCTCCTACAATGAGCAGTTCTTC. It yields the protein CASSLDPSGRASSYNEQFF.

This clone was picked up a small number of times. This chain connects TRBV10-2 to TRBJ1-1; D is uncertain. Between the trimmed V and J ends, which lost 8 bases and 4 bases, there was a span of 20 bases. The CDR3 spans 15 residues. Looked up from germline, CDR1 is WSHSY and CDR2 is SAAADI. In nucleotides, the CDR3 is TGCGCCAGCCAGGTGAATCCGGGGTTGGGCACTGAAGCTTTCTTT. Protein: CASQVNPGLGTEAFF.

This chain links TRBV5-1 with TRBJ1-1; D is unclear. The CDR3 length is 14 residues. The germline CDR1 and CDR2 sequences are SGHRS and YFSETQ. V lost 3 bases and J 4 bases, leaving 13 bases between the germline ends. CDR3 residues: CASSSSGFGTEAFF. The CDR3 DNA reads as TGCGCCAGCAGCTCCTCGGGGTTCGGCACTGAAGCTTTCTTT.

The sample holds a few counts of this clone. V gene TRBV19 combines with J gene TRBJ1-1; D ambiguous. Trimming removed 4 bases at V and 0 bases at J, with 9 bases between. The CDR3 consists of 14 residues. Germline loops: CDR1 LNHDA, CDR2 SQIVND (reference sequence). CDR3 coding DNA: TGTGCCAGTAGTAGGGGAGGGATGAACACTGAAGCTTTCTTT. Its translation: CASSRGGMNTEAFF.

V is TRBV6-5 and J is TRBJ2-5; D might be TRBD1 (5 bases). The V and J ends lost 6 bases and 2 bases respectively, with 16 bases between them. Germline loops: CDR1 MNHEY, CDR2 SVGAGI. This CDR3 spans 15 amino acids. The CDR3 DNA sequence: TGTGCCAGCAGCTCTCTCGGACAAGGGCAAGAGACCCAGTACTTC. This codes for CASSSLGQGQETQYF.

Regarding this clone: Other DNA sequences in this sample translate to the same CDR3. The CDR3 DNA reads TGTGCCAGCAGCCCTGGGACTAGCGGAAGCACAGATACGCAGTATTTT. Its protein product is CASSPGTSGSTDTQYF. This rearrangement joins TRBV5-4 to TRBJ2-3; TRBD2 aligns across 11 bases. Germline CDR1 reads SGHNT; CDR2 reads YYREEE (reference sequence). The CDR3 is 16 amino acids. The ends lost 4 bases at V and 0 bases at J; junction bases unmatched: 4.

The CDR3 region has the DNA TGTGCCTGGAGAGGGTACAATGAGCAGTTCTTC. Translated, it gives CAWRGYNEQFF. The chain combines TRBV30 with TRBJ2-1, with no clear D. CDR1 GTSNPN and CDR2 SVGIG come from the germline V gene (reference sequence). The CDR3 runs to 11 residues. The germline V and J ends were trimmed by 3 bases and 4 bases, with 4 bases remaining between them.

In its sample, this clone was seen a few times. CDR3 in DNA: TGTGCCAGCAGCCGATTAGCGGGAGGGGAGGGGACCCAGTACTTC. Translation: CASSRLAGGEGTQYF. The chain is built from TRBV4-2 and TRBJ2-5, with 11 bases fitting TRBD2. The germline V gene has CDR1 LGHNA and CDR2 YNFKEQ. The CDR3 extends over 15 amino acids. J was trimmed by 7 bases and V by 4 bases; bases with no gene match: 8.

The rearrangement joins TRBV9 to TRBJ2-7; 9 bases align to TRBD2. After removal of 0 bases from V and 2 bases from J, the junction contained 6 bases not matched to a gene. The CDR3 runs to 16 residues. Germline lookup yields CDR1 SGDLS and CDR2 YYNGEE. The CDR3 nucleotides read TGTGCCAGCAGCGTAGGGGCTAGCGGGGCCACCTACGAGCAGTACTTC. This sequence encodes CASSVGASGATYEQYF.

The gene calls are TRBV7-9 and TRBJ2-7; D may match TRBD1 or TRBD2 (5 bases each). The CDR3 is made up of 15 amino acids. Germline V gene lookup returns CDR1 SEHNR and CDR2 FQNEAQ (reference sequence). Deletions cut 5 bases from V and 0 bases from J, with 14 bases between. The CDR3 protein is CASSPDWGNSYEQYF. CDR3 DNA: TGTGCCAGCAGCCCAGACTGGGGGAACTCCTACGAGCAGTACTTC.

Comments on this clone: A junction boundary mismatches the germline segment, possibly from a read error. This chain joins TRBV15 and TRBJ2-1, with 9 bases fitting TRBD1. Germline V gene sequence: CDR1 LNHNV, CDR2 YYDKDF (reference sequence). CDR3 length: 13 amino acids. The CDR3 DNA reads as TGTGCCACCAGCAGAGGGATGGACAGGGGCGCAATCTTC. It codes for CATSRGMDRGAIF. Looking up the rest from reference TRBV15 and TRBJ2-1 gives the full variable domain: DAMVIQNPRYQVTQFGKPVTLSCSQTLNHNVMYWYQQKSSQAPKLLFHYYDKDFNNEADTPDNFQSRRPNTSFCFLDIRSPGLGDTAMYLCATSRGMDRGAIFGPGTRLTVL.

V and J are TRBV6-1 and TRBJ2-7; possibly TRBD1 for D (6 bases). CDR1 MNHNS and CDR2 SASEGT come from the germline V gene. The CDR3 runs 16 residues. V lost 3 bases to trimming and J lost 2 bases, with 17 bases between them. The CDR3 spells CASSENSDRFTYEQYF. For the CDR3, the DNA is TGTGCCAGCAGTGAGAATTCCGACAGGTTCACCTACGAGCAGTACTTC.

The chain employs TRBV5-1 and TRBJ1-1; tentatively, D is TRBD1 (5 bases). Germline CDR1 is SGHRS and CDR2 is YFSETQ. The CDR3 contains 16 residues. V lost 0 bases, J lost 1 base, and 13 bases lay in between. CDR3 protein: CASSLAAGRKNTEAFF. The CDR3 DNA reads as TGCGCCAGCAGCTTGGCAGCAGGGAGAAAGAACACTGAAGCTTTCTTT.

This clone was counted at least ten times. This chain connects TRBV2 to TRBJ1-6, with a tentative D call TRBD1 (6 bases). Germline V CDR1 and CDR2: SNHLY, FYNNEI. V lost 4 bases and J 10 bases, leaving 11 bases between the germline ends. This CDR3 comprises 13 residues. CDR3 sequence: CASSVWGLSPLHF. The CDR3 DNA follows: TGTGCCAGCAGTGTCTGGGGGCTGTCACCCCTCCACTTT.

Details on this clone: The junction shows a germline mismatch at one end, possibly a read error. The gene calls are TRBV19 and TRBJ1-5, with 7 nucleotides matching TRBD1. From germline, CDR1 is LNHDA and CDR2 SQIVND (reference sequence). The CDR3 has 15 amino acids. The CDR3: CASRIGGWRNQPQHF. CDR3 DNA sequence: TGTGCCAGTAGGATAGGGGGCTGGCGCAATCAGCCCCAGCATTTT. Together with reference TRBV19 and TRBJ1-5, the CDR3 gives the full variable domain: DGGITQSPKYLFRKEGQNVTLSCEQNLNHDAMYWYRQDPGQGLRLIYYSQIVNDFQKGDIAEGYSVSREKKESFPLTVTSAQKNPTAFYLCASRIGGWRNQPQHFGDGTRLSIL.

This sequence joins TRBV4-2 and TRBJ2-2, with D maybe TRBD1 (5 bases). Trimming removed 3 bases from V and 8 bases from J, with 13 bases in between. CDR3 length equals 14 residues. CDR1 and CDR2 (germline): LGHNA, YNFKEQ. CDR3 bases: TGTGCCAGCAGCCAGGTTGGACCAGGGGGGGAGCTGTTTTTT. As protein: CASSQVGPGGELFF.

This chain joins TRBV28 and TRBJ2-7, with 7 bases fitting TRBD2. Per germline, CDR1 MDHEN and CDR2 SYDVKM. With V trimmed by 4 bases and J by 4 bases, 10 bases remained unmatched. The CDR3 length is 15 residues. The CDR3 region is CASSSTGLGLYEQYF. In DNA form, the CDR3 reads TGTGCCAGCAGTTCCACCGGACTAGGTTTATACGAGCAGTACTTC.

This clone appeared once. The gene calls are TRBV7-9 and TRBJ1-5; TRBD1 is a possible D gene (5 bases). Between the trimmed V and J ends, which lost 5 bases and 2 bases, there was a span of 10 bases. CDR3 length: 14 residues. Germline values: CDR1 SEHNR, CDR2 FQNEAQ (reference sequence). The CDR3 DNA is TGTGCCAGCAGCGCAGGGATTCGCAATCAGCCCCAGCATTTT. Protein sequence: CASSAGIRNQPQHF.

The V gene is TRBV4-1, the J gene TRBJ2-3; a weak D match, TRBD2 (5 bases). The CDR3 consists of 15 residues. Per germline, CDR1 MGHRA and CDR2 YSYEKL. Trimming stripped 2 bases from V and 6 bases from J, with 15 bases between. This chain's CDR3 is CASSQTSFDRDTQYF. CDR3 sequence (DNA): TGCGCCAGCAGCCAAACTAGTTTCGATAGGGATACGCAGTATTTT.